The 31 T cell receptor beta chains reported below all come from one sample, sequenced in a study of blood T cell repertoires in COVID-19. Method: immunoSEQ multiplex PCR; TCRdb's copy keeps in-frame clones and lacks some. The sample lists 150,000 to 200,000 clones, 81% seen once, with about 10% in the top ten. Sequencing used peripheral blood. Receptors were obtained from a man aged 55 to 70 with active or convalescent COVID-19.

This rearrangement joins TRBV14 to TRBJ2-7, with D perhaps TRBD2 (6 bases). This CDR3 is built from 13 residues. From germline, CDR1 is SGHDN and CDR2 FVKESK. Trimming stripped 6 bases from V and 2 bases from J, with 11 bases between. The CDR3 nucleotides are TGTGCCAGCAGGAAGGAGGGTACCTACGAGCAGTACTTC. Residues: CASRKEGTYEQYF. The full variable domain, in which reference TRBV14 and TRBJ2-7 provide the parts outside the CDR3, is EAGVTQFPSHSVIEKGQTVTLRCDPISGHDNLYWYRRVMGKEIKFLLHFVKESKQDESGMPNNRFLAERTGGTYSTLKVQPAELEDSGVYFCASRKEGTYEQYFGPGTRLTVT.

The genes are TRBV6-5 and TRBJ1-2; 9 bases line up with TRBD1. CDR1 MNHEY and CDR2 SVGAGI come from the germline V gene. CDR3 length: 14 residues. V was clipped by 6 bases and J by 6 bases; unmatched bases: 8. The CDR3 here is CASRAGDRVNGYTF. The CDR3, as DNA: TGTGCCAGCAGAGCCGGGGACAGGGTGAATGGCTACACCTTC.

This sequence joins TRBV7-9 and TRBJ1-1; 9 positions match TRBD1. Per the germline V gene, CDR1 is SEHNR and CDR2 is FQNEAQ (reference sequence). The CDR3 contains 16 residues. V trimming: 4 bases; J trimming: 6 bases; junction bases outside the gene matches: 12. The CDR3 loop is CASSSSQTGGLSEAFF. The CDR3 bases are TGTGCCAGCAGCTCCTCTCAGACAGGGGGTTTGTCTGAAGCTTTCTTT.

The CDR3 DNA is TGTGCCAGTAGTACGAGCGGCCAAGAGACCCAGTACTTC. Its translation is CASSTSGQETQYF. This chain joins TRBV19 and TRBJ2-5, with TRBD2 as a possible D gene (5 bases). Trimming pared 4 bases from V and 1 base from J, leaving 7 bases between. CDR3 size: 13 residues. CDR1 and CDR2 from the germline V gene are LNHDA and SQIVND (reference sequence).

The sample holds a few counts of this clone. The chain is built from TRBV3-1 (or the pseudogene TRBV3-2) and TRBJ1-4; the D is unclear. The CDR3 is 14 amino acids. CDR1 and CDR2 from the germline V gene are LGHDT and YNNKEL (reference sequence). V lost 1 base, J lost 7 bases, and 10 bases lay in between. CDR3 nucleotide sequence: TGTGCCAGCAGCCAAGGAGGGTCTCTTGAAAAACTGTTTTTT. Translation gives CASSQGGSLEKLFF.

V and J are TRBV6-5 and TRBJ2-1; TRBD2 might be the D (5 bases). The CDR3 totals 14 residues. V dropped 0 bases and J dropped 8 bases, with 11 bases sitting between them. Germline CDR1 reads MNHEY; CDR2 reads SVGAGI. The CDR3, as DNA: TGTGCCAGCAGTTACTCAGAACTGCGGGATGAGCAGTTCTTC. It specifies CASSYSELRDEQFF.

The CDR3 DNA is TGTGCCAGCAGTCCGGGACAGGGTGTGATGGGGGAGCTGTTTTTT. Translating gives CASSPGQGVMGELFF. The V gene is TRBV5-6, the J gene TRBJ2-2, with 9 nucleotides matching TRBD1. Unmatched junction bases numbered 10, after V lost 5 bases and J lost 8 bases. The CDR3 runs 15 residues. In germline, CDR1 is SGHDT, CDR2 YYEEEE.

Concerning this clone: Distinct nucleotide sequences in the sample also encode this CDR3. The genes are TRBV3-1 (or the pseudogene TRBV3-2) and TRBJ2-1; TRBD1 matches at 10 bases. The germline CDR1 and CDR2 sequences are LGHDT and YNNKEL (reference sequence). The V gene end was trimmed by 4 bases and the J gene end by 4 bases; junction bases not matched to a gene: 4. CDR3 length: 15 residues. In DNA, the CDR3 is TGTGCCAGCAGCCCGAGGGACAGGGGTTACAATGAGCAGTTCTTC. Its protein is CASSPRDRGYNEQFF.

J is TRBJ2-1 and V is TRBV7-2; 12 bases agree with TRBD2. V was clipped by 1 base and J by 6 bases; unmatched bases: 7. In germline, CDR1 is SGHTA, CDR2 FQGNSA. This CDR3 contains 17 residues. The DNA of the CDR3 is TGTGCCAGCAGCTTAGATCTCGCTAGCGGGAGGGTCAATGAGCAGTTCTTC. This codes for CASSLDLASGRVNEQFF.

J is TRBJ2-7 and V is TRBV6-6, with D perhaps TRBD1 (6 bases). CDR3 length: 14 amino acids. Germline V gives CDR1 MNHNY, CDR2 SVGAGI (reference sequence). V lost 2 bases, J lost 5 bases, and 13 bases lay in between. The CDR3 nucleotides read TGTGCCAGCAGTTACGTCCACAGGGCCCACGAGCAGTACTTC. Amino acids: CASSYVHRAHEQYF.

The V call is TRBV6-2 or TRBV6-3, the J call TRBJ1-5, with TRBD1 identical over 9 bases. The CDR3 has 18 amino acids. J lost 0 bases, V lost 3 bases, and 9 bases had no gene match. Germline CDR1 reads MNHEY; CDR2 reads SVGEGT. The CDR3 protein is CASSYGQGRGYSNQPQHF. The CDR3 DNA reads as TGTGCCAGCAGTTATGGACAGGGGCGAGGGTATAGCAATCAGCCCCAGCATTTT.

This clone occurred many times. This chain connects TRBV10-3 to TRBJ1-3, with D uncertain. Trimming removed 0 bases from V and 4 bases from J, with 13 bases in between. Germline V gene sequence: CDR1 ENHRY, CDR2 SYGVKD. The CDR3 totals 16 residues. CDR3 residues: CAISESPGGFGNTIYF. Written as DNA, the CDR3 is TGTGCCATCAGTGAGTCCCCCGGCGGGTTCGGAAACACCATATATTTT.

The genes are TRBV19 and TRBJ2-1; 7 bases map to TRBD2. J was trimmed by 2 bases and V by 9 bases; bases with no gene match: 7. CDR3 length equals 14 residues. Per germline, CDR1 LNHDA and CDR2 SQIVND (reference sequence). This CDR3 is CASREGSTYNEQFF. The CDR3 nucleotides are TGTGCCAGCAGGGAGGGCTCAACCTACAATGAGCAGTTCTTC. The full variable domain, in which reference TRBV19 and TRBJ2-1 provide the parts outside the CDR3, is DGGITQSPKYLFRKEGQNVTLSCEQNLNHDAMYWYRQDPGQGLRLIYYSQIVNDFQKGDIAEGYSVSREKKESFPLTVTSAQKNPTAFYLCASREGSTYNEQFFGPGTRLTVL.

This chain joins TRBV29-1 and TRBJ2-7, with 9 bases matching TRBD1. Germline assignment: CDR1 SQVTM and CDR2 ANQGSEA. With 3 bases clipped from V and 3 bases from J, the junction kept 6 bases outside the gene matches. The CDR3 runs to 14 residues. This CDR3 reads CSVDRGQGRYEQYF. CDR3 DNA: TGCAGCGTTGACCGGGGACAGGGTCGCTACGAGCAGTACTTC.

V gene TRBV10-3 combines with J gene TRBJ2-7; perhaps TRBD2 as D (5 bases). The germline V gene encodes CDR1 ENHRY and CDR2 SYGVKD. The ends were cut back, 5 bases at V and 3 bases at J, with 11 bases in the middle. The CDR3 is made up of 13 amino acids. This CDR3 is CAISSREGYEQYF. Written as DNA, the CDR3 is TGTGCCATCAGTTCCCGAGAGGGCTACGAGCAGTACTTC.

The chain couples TRBV25-1 to TRBJ2-1, with 7 bases lining up with TRBD2. Trimming took 8 bases from V and 7 from J; bases not matched to a gene: 11. This CDR3 is built from 14 residues. Per the germline V gene, CDR1 is MGHDK and CDR2 is SYGVNS. DNA for the CDR3: TGTGCCAGCGCCATAGGCGGGAGCTTGAATGAGCAGTTCTTC. The encoded protein is CASAIGGSLNEQFF.

This rearrangement joins TRBV30 to TRBJ2-7; D may be TRBD1 (7 bases). This CDR3 spans 14 amino acids. Germline CDR1 GTSNPN, CDR2 SVGIG (reference sequence). The V end was cut by 0 bases, the J end by 4 bases, with 13 bases between. CDR3 bases: TGTGCCTGGAGTGTAGGAGGGGGCGCTTACGAGCAGTACTTC. It translates to CAWSVGGGAYEQYF.

This clone was seen a handful of times. The rearrangement uses TRBV5-8 and TRBJ2-5; D is uncertain. CDR1 is SGHTS, CDR2 YDEGEE, per germline. The V gene lost 3 bases and the J gene lost 2 bases, with 14 bases spanning the gap. This CDR3 spans 15 amino acids. The CDR3 sequence: CASSSGSGIQETQYF. DNA for the CDR3: TGTGCCAGCAGCTCCGGATCAGGTATTCAAGAGACCCAGTACTTC.

The chain couples TRBV15 to TRBJ2-1, with 12 bases fitting TRBD1. Per germline, CDR1 LNHNV and CDR2 YYDKDF (reference sequence). The trim removed 5 bases at V and 8 bases at J, leaving 10 bases unmatched. CDR3 length: 16 amino acids. CDR3 protein: CATSSRWDRGPHEQFF. Written as DNA, the CDR3 is TGTGCCACCAGCTCCAGATGGGACAGGGGGCCTCATGAGCAGTTCTTC.

This clone was observed a few times. This rearrangement joins TRBV7-2 to TRBJ2-1; D uncertain. Trimming pared 1 base from V and 3 bases from J, leaving 7 bases between. Looked up from germline, CDR1 is SGHTA and CDR2 is FQGNSA. The CDR3 has 14 amino acids. CDR3 bases: TGTGCCAGCAGCTTAGGTCTTGTCTACAATGAGCAGTTCTTC. This translates into CASSLGLVYNEQFF. The full variable domain, completed using reference TRBV7-2 and TRBJ2-1, is GAGVSQSPSNKVTEKGKDVELRCDPISGHTALYWYRQSLGQGLEFLIYFQGNSAPDKSGLPSDRFSAERTGGSVSTLTIQRTQQEDSAVYLCASSLGLVYNEQFFGPGTRLTVL.

This chain joins TRBV6-6 and TRBJ1-3, with D maybe TRBD1 (6 bases). Trimming cost V 0 bases and J 2 bases, with 11 bases left between them. This CDR3 is built from 16 residues. Germline V CDR1 and CDR2: MNHNY, SVGAGI (reference sequence). In DNA form, the CDR3 reads TGTGCCAGCAGTTACTCCTGGACAGTTACTGGAAACACCATATATTTT. It translates to CASSYSWTVTGNTIYF.

This clone turned up a few times. CDR3 sequence (DNA): TGTGCCAGCAGCCCCGGACAGACTACTAATGAAAAACTGTTTTTT. It yields the protein CASSPGQTTNEKLFF. The chain uses TRBV6-5 and TRBJ1-4, with D tentatively TRBD1 (6 bases). Trimming removed 6 bases at V and 2 bases at J, with 13 bases between. Germline CDR1 MNHEY, CDR2 SVGAGI. The CDR3 spans 15 residues.

The CDR3 nucleotides are TGTGCCAGCAGCTTACAGCGGGGGGGCTACGAGCAGTACTTC. It codes for CASSLQRGGYEQYF. The V and J genes are TRBV7-2 and TRBJ2-7, with 10 positions matching TRBD2. The CDR3 length is 14 residues. V shed 2 bases and J 3 bases; nucleotides not matched to a gene: 1. Germline CDR1 reads SGHTA; CDR2 reads FQGNSA.

V usage is TRBV6-5 and J usage is TRBJ1-1; the match to TRBD1 covers 11 bases. V lost 5 bases, J lost 5 bases, and 4 bases stayed unmatched. Germline lookup yields CDR1 MNHEY and CDR2 SVGAGI. This CDR3 spans 14 amino acids. CDR3: CASSHGQGATEAFF. DNA of the CDR3: TGTGCCAGCAGTCACGGACAGGGGGCAACTGAAGCTTTCTTT.

This clone was detected only a few times. Other DNA sequences in this sample translate to the same CDR3. J is TRBJ1-3 and V is TRBV7-9; 8 bases map to TRBD1. With V trimmed by 4 bases and J by 2 bases, 4 bases remained unmatched. CDR1 SEHNR and CDR2 FQNEAQ come from the germline V gene (reference sequence). The CDR3 is 15 amino acids. The CDR3 region has the DNA TGTGCCAGCAGCTCGGCGGACAGGGCTGGAAACACCATATATTTT. Translation gives CASSSADRAGNTIYF.

A note on this clone: A junction end diverges from the germline sequence, so it may reflect a read error. This chain links TRBV19 with TRBJ1-5, with 7 bases lining up with TRBD1. CDR1 and CDR2 from the germline V gene are LNHDA and SQIVND (reference sequence). CDR3 size: 14 residues. CDR3 in DNA: TGTGCCAGTAGTGTAGACAGGGTCGGCCAGCCCCAGCATTTT. Translation gives CASSVDRVGQPQHF.

The V and J genes are TRBV3-1 (or the pseudogene TRBV3-2) and TRBJ1-1; D unresolved. The CDR3 runs 13 residues. With 3 bases removed from V and 4 bases from J, the gap between germline ends came to 9 bases. CDR1 and CDR2 (germline): LGHDT, YNNKEL (reference sequence). CDR3 DNA: TGTGCCAGCAGCCAGCTGAGGAGCACTGAAGCTTTCTTT. It codes for CASSQLRSTEAFF.

The chain joins TRBV2 to TRBJ2-3, with D perhaps matching TRBD2 (6 bases). The V end lost 6 bases, the J end lost 1 base, and 14 bases lay between the germline ends. The CDR3 consists of 15 residues. Germline V CDR1 and CDR2: SNHLY, FYNNEI. CDR3 amino acids: CASRPGLLRTDTQYF. CDR3 bases: TGTGCCAGCAGGCCGGGACTCTTACGCACAGATACGCAGTATTTT.

The V gene is TRBV5-1, the J gene TRBJ1-4, with D hard to call. The ends were cut back, 3 bases at V and 4 bases at J, with 16 bases in the middle. The CDR3 has 16 residues. The germline V gene encodes CDR1 SGHRS and CDR2 YFSETQ. The CDR3 coding sequence is TGCGCCAGCAGCTCCCCCCACAGTGCGCTTAATGAAAAACTGTTTTTT. This gives the protein CASSSPHSALNEKLFF.

The chain joins TRBV19 to TRBJ1-5, with 11 bases matching TRBD1. CDR1 LNHDA and CDR2 SQIVND come from the germline V gene (reference sequence). Trimming took 9 bases from V and 0 from J; bases not matched to a gene: 7. This CDR3 is 16 amino acids long. The CDR3 here is CASGGQGVYSNQPQHF. CDR3 DNA sequence: TGTGCCAGCGGGGGACAGGGGGTCTATAGCAATCAGCCCCAGCATTTT.

This clone came up once. CDR3 amino acids: CASSPGINLQGPEAFF. The DNA for the CDR3 is TGTGCCAGCAGCCCGGGCATCAACCTACAGGGCCCTGAAGCTTTCTTT. This chain uses TRBV5-4 with TRBJ1-1, with D tentatively TRBD1 (6 bases). This CDR3 has 16 residues. Trimming removed 4 bases from V and 6 bases from J, with 22 bases in between. Germline V lookup: CDR1 SGHNT, CDR2 YYREEE (reference sequence). Using reference TRBV5-4 and TRBJ1-1 for the parts outside the CDR3, the full variable domain is ETGVTQSPTHLIKTRGQQVTLRCSSQSGHNTVSWYQQALGQGPQFIFQYYREEENGRGNFPPRFSGLQFPNYSSELNVNALELDDSALYLCASSPGINLQGPEAFFGQGTRLTVV.